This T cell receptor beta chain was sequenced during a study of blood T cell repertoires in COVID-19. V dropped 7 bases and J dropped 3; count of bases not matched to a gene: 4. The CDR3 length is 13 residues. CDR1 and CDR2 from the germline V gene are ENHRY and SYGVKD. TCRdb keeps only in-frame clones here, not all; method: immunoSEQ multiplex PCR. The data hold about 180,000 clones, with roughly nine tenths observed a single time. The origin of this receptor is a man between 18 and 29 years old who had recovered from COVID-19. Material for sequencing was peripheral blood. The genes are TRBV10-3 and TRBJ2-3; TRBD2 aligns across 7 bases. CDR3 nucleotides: TGTGCCATCACCGGGCGGGAGACAGATACGCAGTATTTT. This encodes CAITGRETDTQYF.